The next 7 T cell receptor beta chains were all read from a single sample in a study of post-analysis software for immune sequencing data. The study's findings and limits: Four or five TRBV segments were significantly more frequent in patients than in controls. TRBV5-6, TRBV5-1 and TRBV20-1 were among these segments.

Unique molecular identifiers were carried by the TCR beta cDNA libraries. MiXCR, run by TCRdb on the PCR reads, gives a single entry per CDR3 protein. The table lists roughly 800,000 distinct CDR3 sequences, less than 35% of them singletons. Their antigens remain unidentified. The sequencing input was blood. The receptors originated from a girl aged 10 to 17 with multiple sclerosis.

The chain links TRBV6-2 or TRBV6-3 to TRBJ2-1; D gene unclear. The CDR3 is made up of 12 amino acids. Trimming removed 9 bases at V and 0 bases at J, with 6 bases between. The germline V gene encodes CDR1 MNHEY and CDR2 SVGEGT. The DNA for the CDR3 is TGTGCCAGTCTGGGCTCCTACAATGAGCAGTTCTTC. Its protein product is CASLGSYNEQFF.

As regards this clonotype: Mismatch with germline at one junction end may stem from a read error. This chain joins TRBV14 and TRBJ1-2; D gene uncertain. Germline lookup yields CDR1 SGHDN and CDR2 FVKESK. This CDR3 region has 15 residues. CDR3 in amino acids: CVSRPSGRTTHGYTF. The CDR3 nucleotides read TGTGTCAGCAGGCCAAGCGGACGGACCACTCATGGCTACACCTTC.

As to this clonotype: A much larger clonotype is one base distant, so this may be a read error. V gene TRBV7-2 combines with J gene TRBJ2-3; D unclear. CDR3 length equals 14 residues. V lost 7 bases and J 1 base, leaving 12 bases between the germline ends. Germline V gene data show CDR1 as SGHTA and CDR2 as FQGNSA. CDR3 DNA sequence: TGTGCCAGCATTCCTTTTCCTGGCACAGATACGCAGTATTTT. Its protein product is CASIPFPGTDTQYF.

This chain links TRBV29-1 with TRBJ2-1, with 7 positions matching TRBD2. In germline, CDR1 is SQVTM, CDR2 ANQGSEA. Trimming removed 3 bases from V and 4 bases from J; junction bases left unmatched: 3. The CDR3 extends over 13 amino acids. CDR3: CSVDVSGYNEQFF. DNA for the CDR3: TGCAGCGTTGATGTTAGCGGGTACAATGAGCAGTTCTTC.

This clonotype was observed a few times. V and J are TRBV6-2 or TRBV6-3 and TRBJ2-1; the match to TRBD2 covers 7 bases. The CDR3 length is 14 residues. Germline-derived CDR1 and CDR2 are MNHEY and SVGEGT. The V segment lost 5 bases and the J segment 9 bases; nucleotides outside the gene matches: 10. The CDR3 sequence is CASSEPGLDSEQFF. The CDR3 DNA is TGTGCCAGCAGTGAGCCCGGACTAGACAGTGAGCAGTTCTTC.

The V gene is TRBV24-1, the J gene TRBJ2-3; 7 nucleotides agree with TRBD2. CDR3 length equals 16 residues. CDR1 is KGHDR, CDR2 SFDVKD, per germline. V dropped 3 bases and J dropped 0; count of bases not matched to a gene: 5. The CDR3 DNA is TGTGCCACCAGTGATCCGGGGGGACCTAGCACAGATACGCAGTATTTT. As protein: CATSDPGGPSTDTQYF.

The CDR3 sequence is CAISESGDPYTF. The CDR3 DNA follows: TGTGCCATCAGTGAATCTGGGGATCCTTACACCTTC. This chain links TRBV10-3 with TRBJ1-2; D ambiguous. This CDR3 has 12 residues. Germline CDR1 ENHRY, CDR2 SYGVKD. V gave up 3 bases and J gave up 11 bases, with 13 bases separating them.